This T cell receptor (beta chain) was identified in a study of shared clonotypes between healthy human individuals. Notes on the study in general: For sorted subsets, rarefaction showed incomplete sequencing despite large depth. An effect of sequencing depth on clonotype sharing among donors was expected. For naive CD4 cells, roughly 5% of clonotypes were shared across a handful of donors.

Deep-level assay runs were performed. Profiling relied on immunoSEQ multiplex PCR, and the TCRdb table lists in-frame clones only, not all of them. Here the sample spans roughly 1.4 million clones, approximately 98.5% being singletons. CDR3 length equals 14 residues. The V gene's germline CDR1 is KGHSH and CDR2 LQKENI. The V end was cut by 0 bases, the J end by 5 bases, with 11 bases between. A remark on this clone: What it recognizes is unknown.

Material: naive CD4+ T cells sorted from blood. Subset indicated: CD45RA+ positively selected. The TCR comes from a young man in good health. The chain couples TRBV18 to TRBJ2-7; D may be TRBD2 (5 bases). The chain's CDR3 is CASSPPYTGNEQYF. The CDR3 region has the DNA TGTGCCAGCTCACCACCTTATACGGGAAACGAGCAGTACTTC.